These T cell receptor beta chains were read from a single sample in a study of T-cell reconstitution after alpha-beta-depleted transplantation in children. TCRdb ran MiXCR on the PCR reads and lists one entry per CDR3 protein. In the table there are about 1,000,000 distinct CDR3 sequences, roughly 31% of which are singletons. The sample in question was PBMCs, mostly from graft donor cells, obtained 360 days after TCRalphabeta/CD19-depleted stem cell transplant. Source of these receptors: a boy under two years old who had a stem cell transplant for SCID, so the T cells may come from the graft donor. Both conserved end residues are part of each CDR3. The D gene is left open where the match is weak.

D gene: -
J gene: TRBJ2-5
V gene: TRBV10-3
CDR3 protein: CAIRGGEGLQETQYF

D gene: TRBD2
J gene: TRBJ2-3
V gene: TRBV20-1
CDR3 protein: CSASPLADSTDTQYF

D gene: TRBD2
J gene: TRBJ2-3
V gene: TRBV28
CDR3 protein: CASNGLGLAGDTDTQYF

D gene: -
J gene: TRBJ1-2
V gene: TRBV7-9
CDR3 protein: CASSTGLRYGYTF

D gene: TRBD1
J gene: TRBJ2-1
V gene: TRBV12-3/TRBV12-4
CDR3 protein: CASCLGRGGSTSSYNEQFF

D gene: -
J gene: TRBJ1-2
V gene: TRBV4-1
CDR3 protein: CASSLSRTANYGYTF

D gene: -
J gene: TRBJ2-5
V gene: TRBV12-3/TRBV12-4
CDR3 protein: CASSARGNQETQYF

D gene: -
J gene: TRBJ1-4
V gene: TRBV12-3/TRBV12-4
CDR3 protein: CASRSVFANEKLFF

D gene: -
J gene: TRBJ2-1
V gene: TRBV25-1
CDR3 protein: CASSPMRLLQGGLGEQFF

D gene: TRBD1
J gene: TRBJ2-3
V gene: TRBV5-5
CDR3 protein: CASSRVSGGYSDTQYF

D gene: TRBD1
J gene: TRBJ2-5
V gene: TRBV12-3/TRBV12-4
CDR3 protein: CASRGQIVQETQYF

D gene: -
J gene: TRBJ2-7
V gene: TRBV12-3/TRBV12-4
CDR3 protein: CASSLWVSSYEQYF

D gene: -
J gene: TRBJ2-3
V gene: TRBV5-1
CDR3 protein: CASSAQRGDADTQYF

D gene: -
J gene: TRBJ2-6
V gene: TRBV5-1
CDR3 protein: CASSLLPTASSGANVLTF

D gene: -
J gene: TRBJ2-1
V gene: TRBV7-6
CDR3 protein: CASSPPSPGFEQFF